This is a list of T cell receptor beta chains from one sample in a study of CD8+CD57+ T cells in acquired aplastic anemia. TCRdb called the reads again in MiXCR, with one record for every CDR3 protein. In the table there are roughly 180,000 distinct CDR3 sequences, 50% to 75% of which are singletons. The sample comprised sorted CD4+, CD8+, or CD8+CD57+ T cells (not recorded which) from PBMCs. Receptor source: a human donor with severe aplastic anemia or a healthy control (not recorded which). The CDR3 runs from the conserved cysteine through the conserved F or W. A D gene is named only where the DNA matches it firmly. Size values are once, few and many counts, or a class for expanded clones, and some rows have none.

j_call d_call clone_size v_call cdr3_aa cdr3_nt
TRBJ2-6 - few TRBV6-5 CASSYAPGSGVDGANVLTF TGTGCCAGCAGTTACGCCCCTGGTTCCGGGGTGGACGGGGCCAACGTCCTGACTTTC
TRBJ1-2 - - TRBV5-4 CASSLGAKIRTYGYTF TGTGCCAGCAGCTTGGGAGCGAAGATTAGGACCTATGGCTACACCTTC
TRBJ1-1 - many TRBV7-8 CASSSPDRRTEAFF TGTGCCAGCAGCTCCCCCGACAGAAGGACTGAAGCTTTCTTT
TRBJ1-5 - - TRBV29-1 CSVVGGYSNQPQHF TGCAGCGTTGTAGGTGGGTATAGCAATCAGCCCCAGCATTTT
TRBJ2-1 TRBD2 once TRBV6-5 CASSFGLANSIYNEQFF TGTGCCAGCAGTTTCGGACTAGCGAACTCTATCTACAATGAGCAGTTCTTC
TRBJ2-3 - - TRBV24-1 CATSAAGDYDTQYF TGTGCCACCAGTGCGGCAGGGGACTACGATACGCAGTATTTT
TRBJ2-3 - - TRBV15 CATSRGDPNTDTQYF TGTGCCACCAGCAGAGGGGACCCAAACACAGATACGCAGTATTTT
TRBJ2-7 TRBD1 many TRBV12-5 CASGLATGGSYEQYF TGTGCTAGTGGTTTGGCGACAGGGGGCTCCTACGAGCAGTACTTC
TRBJ1-6 - - TRBV5-1 CASSLGEMGNSPLHF TGCGCCAGCAGCTTGGGGGAAATGGGTAATTCACCCCTCCACTTT
TRBJ2-7 TRBD2 - TRBV2 CASSEGGGSKPTRQYF TGTGCCAGCAGTGAAGGGGGGGGTAGTAAGCCTACGAGGCAGTACTTC
TRBJ2-1 TRBD1 - TRBV5-1 CASSLRTGPDEQFF TGCGCCAGCAGCTTACGGACAGGGCCCGATGAGCAGTTCTTC
TRBJ1-1 - many TRBV7-9 CASSLSRTEAFF TGTGCCAGCAGCCTCTCCCGGACTGAAGCTTTCTTT